This TCR beta chain stems from a study of Ad26.COV2.S vaccination and SARS-CoV-2 variants. The study's findings and limits: Spike-specific TCR breadth was greater in vaccine than placebo recipients.

About this clone itself: Its target is unknown.

Method: immunoSEQ multiplex PCR; TCRdb's copy keeps in-frame clones and lacks some. The data show 180,000 or so clones, with 87% seen just once and 5.9% held by the top ten. The source of this sequence is a human donor who had recovered from COVID-19. The specimen comprised peripheral blood, sampled after recovery from COVID-19.

The CDR3 DNA follows: TGTGCCAGCAGCGTAGGGGCGGGGGTGGCGGACACTGAAGCTTTCTTT. Encoded protein: CASSVGAGVADTEAFF. This chain links TRBV9 with TRBJ1-1, with D possibly TRBD1 on 5 matching bases. Between the trimmed V and J ends, which lost 0 bases and 3 bases, there was a span of 15 bases. The CDR3 length is 16 residues. Germline CDR1 and CDR2: SGDLS and YYNGEE. Together with reference TRBV9 and TRBJ1-1, the CDR3 gives the full variable domain: DSGVTQTPKHLITATGQRVTLRCSPRSGDLSVYWYQQSLDQGLQFLIQYYNGEERAKGNILERFSAQQFPDLHSELNLSSLELGDSALYFCASSVGAGVADTEAFFGQGTRLTVV.